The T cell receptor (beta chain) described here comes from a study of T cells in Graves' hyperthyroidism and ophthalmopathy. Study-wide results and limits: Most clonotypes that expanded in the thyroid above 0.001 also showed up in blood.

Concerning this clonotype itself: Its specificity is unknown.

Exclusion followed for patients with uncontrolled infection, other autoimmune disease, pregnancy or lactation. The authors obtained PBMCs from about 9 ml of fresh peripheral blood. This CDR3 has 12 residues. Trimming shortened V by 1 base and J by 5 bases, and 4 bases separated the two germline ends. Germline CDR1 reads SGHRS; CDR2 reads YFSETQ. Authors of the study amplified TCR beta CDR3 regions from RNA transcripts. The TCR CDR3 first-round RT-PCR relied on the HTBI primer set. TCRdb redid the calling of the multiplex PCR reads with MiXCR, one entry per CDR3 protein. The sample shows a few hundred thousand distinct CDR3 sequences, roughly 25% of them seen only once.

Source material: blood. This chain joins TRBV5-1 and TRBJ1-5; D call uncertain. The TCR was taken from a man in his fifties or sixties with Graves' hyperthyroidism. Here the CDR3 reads CASSLSHQPQHF. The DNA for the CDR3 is TGCGCCAGCAGCTTGTCGCATCAGCCCCAGCATTTT. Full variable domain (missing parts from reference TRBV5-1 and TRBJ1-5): KAGVTQTPRYLIKTRGQQVTLSCSPISGHRSVSWYQQTPGQGLQFLFEYFSETQRNKGNFPGRFSGRQFSNSRSEMNVSTLELGDSALYLCASSLSHQPQHFGDGTRLSIL.